This entry lists 28 T cell receptor beta chains sequenced from one sample in a study of T cells in Graves' hyperthyroidism and ophthalmopathy. Amplified TCR beta CDR3 regions came from RNA transcripts. The TCR CDR3 first-round RT-PCR relied on the HTBI primer set. MiXCR was run by TCRdb on the multiplex PCR reads, yielding one entry per CDR3 protein. The data show some 510,000 distinct CDR3 sequences, with less than 25% seen just once and about a quarter held by the top ten. Sequencing used blood. The receptors originated from a man between 18 and 35 years old with Graves' hyperthyroidism.

The chain links TRBV20-1 to TRBJ1-6, with 9 bases fitting TRBD1. The CDR3 is made up of 13 amino acids. The germline CDR1 and CDR2 sequences are DFQATT and SNEGSKA (reference sequence). J was trimmed by 8 bases and V by 6 bases; bases with no gene match: 5. CDR3 loop: CSAGGQGYSPLHF. As DNA, the CDR3 is TGCAGTGCAGGGGGACAGGGATATTCACCCCTCCACTTT.

In this sample, this clonotype turned up many times. V usage is TRBV6-2 or TRBV6-3 and J usage is TRBJ2-7, with D unresolved. Germline CDR1 and CDR2: MNHEY and SVGEGT. V was clipped by 5 bases and J by 2 bases, with 10 bases between them. This CDR3 has 13 residues. The CDR3, as DNA: TGTGCCAGCAGTCCCGACTTTACCTACGAGCAGTACTTC. Translated, it gives CASSPDFTYEQYF.

This clonotype was seen many times. This chain joins TRBV6-1 and TRBJ1-3; no reliable D call. Between the trimmed V and J ends, which lost 2 bases and 0 bases, there was a span of 8 bases. CDR1 MNHNS and CDR2 SASEGT come from the germline V gene. This CDR3 has 15 amino acids. CDR3 loop: CASSETPSSGNTIYF. The CDR3 DNA sequence: TGTGCCAGCAGTGAAACTCCGAGCTCTGGAAACACCATATATTTT.

V gene TRBV7-3 combines with J gene TRBJ2-5; TRBD2 might be the D (7 bases). The CDR3 contains 14 residues. The ends were cut back, 5 bases at V and 4 bases at J, with 14 bases in the middle. CDR1 SGHTA and CDR2 FQGTGA come from the germline V gene. The CDR3 nucleotides are TGTGCCAGCAGCCCAAAGGGGGGGAGAGAGACCCAGTACTTC. Translating it yields CASSPKGGRETQYF.

Points on this clonotype: The conserved closing phenylalanine or tryptophan is absent in this CDR3, likely reflecting a read error. The limits of the CDR3 on the DNA are not certain, so only TCRdb's listed CDR3 is given. The rearrangement joins TRBV20-1 to TRBJ1-1; the table names TRBD1, a call not compared with the DNA. The CDR3 numbers 8 amino acids, ends counted. Germline V gene lookup returns CDR1 DFQATT and CDR2 SNEGSKA (reference sequence). CDR3 in amino acids: CSARGPPG.

At least ten counts were recorded for this clonotype. The chain joins TRBV28 to TRBJ2-7; weak D call: TRBD2 (5 bases). Deletions cut 9 bases from V and 3 bases from J, with 15 bases between. The CDR3 is 13 residues long. Per the germline V gene, CDR1 is MDHEN and CDR2 is SYDVKM. CDR3 loop: CASQRVGVYEQYF. CDR3 sequence (DNA): TGTGCCAGTCAACGGGTCGGGGTCTACGAGCAGTACTTC.

The sample holds many counts of this clonotype. The chain combines TRBV6-1 with TRBJ1-1; D ambiguous. The ends were cut back, 6 bases at V and 3 bases at J, with 20 bases in the middle. The CDR3 runs 16 residues. Looked up from germline, CDR1 is MNHNS and CDR2 is SASEGT. CDR3 DNA: TGTGCCAGCAGCCTTGGACCGGCGATTACTTACACTGAAGCTTTCTTT. Amino acids: CASSLGPAITYTEAFF.

This clonotype was found many times. This chain uses TRBV30 with TRBJ2-2; possibly TRBD2 for D (6 bases). V was trimmed by 3 bases and J by 4 bases, leaving 15 bases between them. Germline V gives CDR1 GTSNPN, CDR2 SVGIG (reference sequence). The length of the CDR3 is 15 residues. As DNA, the CDR3 is TGTGCCTGGAGCGATACTAGCATGGCCACCGGGGAGCTGTTTTTT. The encoded protein is CAWSDTSMATGELFF.

This clonotype has ten or more counts. The chain employs TRBV11-2 and TRBJ1-2, with D maybe TRBD1 (5 bases). From germline, CDR1 is SGHAT and CDR2 FQNNGV. The CDR3 totals 15 residues. V lost 1 base and J 4 bases, leaving 13 bases between the germline ends. In nucleotides, the CDR3 is TGTGCCAGCAGCTTAGGAAGACCGAGGGGCTATGGCTACACCTTC. Translation gives CASSLGRPRGYGYTF.

The chain links TRBV28 to TRBJ1-1; TRBD1 might be the D (6 bases). CDR1 is MDHEN and CDR2 is SYDVKM in the germline V gene. The CDR3 consists of 13 residues. Trimming cost V 5 bases and J 12 bases, with 19 bases left between them. CDR3 sequence reads: CASSPQYRAPTFF. CDR3 coding DNA: TGTGCCAGCAGTCCGCAATACAGGGCGCCGACTTTCTTT.

J is TRBJ2-7 and V is TRBV7-2; D not certain. This CDR3 is built from 14 residues. Germline V gene sequence: CDR1 SGHTA, CDR2 FQGNSA. Trimming left V 4 bases short and J 4 bases short, with 14 bases between. In DNA, the CDR3 is TGTGCCAGCAGCTCCGGTGGTGGGGAATACGAGCAGTACTTC. It translates to CASSSGGGEYEQYF.

This clonotype was counted at least ten times. This chain links TRBV20-1 with TRBJ1-2; D might be TRBD1 (5 bases). CDR3 size: 13 residues. V lost 6 bases and J 11 bases, leaving 22 bases between the germline ends. Germline V gene lookup returns CDR1 DFQATT and CDR2 SNEGSKA (reference sequence). The CDR3 protein is CSARDGAQPGYTF. Written as DNA, the CDR3 is TGCAGTGCCCGGGACGGAGCCCAACCGGGGTACACCTTC.

On this clonotype itself: A much larger clone sits a single nucleotide away, making a read error possible. The chain carries TRBV6-4 and TRBJ1-1; tentatively, D is TRBD1 (5 bases). The CDR3 extends over 13 amino acids. Germline CDR1 is MRHNA and CDR2 is SNTAGT. CDR3 sequence reads: CATKGRRGTEACF. CDR3 bases: TGTGCCACTAAAGGACGTCGGGGGACTGAAGCTTGCTTT.

This clonotype was seen ten or more times. The V gene is TRBV15, the J gene TRBJ2-5; 8 positions match TRBD1. The CDR3 has 16 amino acids. The germline V gene encodes CDR1 LNHNV and CDR2 YYDKDF (reference sequence). The V gene end was trimmed by 3 bases and the J gene end by 2 bases; junction bases not matched to a gene: 8. The CDR3 loop is CATSSAPGQGQETQYF. The CDR3 coding sequence is TGTGCCACCAGCAGTGCCCCCGGACAGGGACAAGAGACCCAGTACTTC.

This clonotype was counted ten times or more. The rearrangement uses TRBV5-1 and TRBJ1-1; TRBD1 matches 10 bases. Trimming at V came to 3 bases and at J to 0 bases, leaving 5 bases not matched to a gene. Germline V gene lookup returns CDR1 SGHRS and CDR2 YFSETQ. The CDR3 runs to 16 residues. The CDR3 region is CASSYDRGRLNTEAFF. CDR3 bases: TGCGCCAGCAGCTATGACAGGGGGCGGCTGAACACTGAAGCTTTCTTT.

The chain uses TRBV29-1 and TRBJ1-3; D is ambiguous. Trimming stripped 4 bases from V and 0 bases from J, with 7 bases between. This CDR3 has 13 amino acids. Germline values: CDR1 SQVTM, CDR2 ANQGSEA. The CDR3 region is CSVVQNSGNTIYF. The CDR3 DNA reads as TGCAGCGTTGTACAGAACTCTGGAAACACCATATATTTT.

In its sample, this clonotype was seen many times. This chain connects TRBV12-3 or TRBV12-4 to TRBJ2-7, with D possibly TRBD1 on 5 matching bases. The CDR3 extends over 15 amino acids. V lost 5 bases to trimming and J lost 3 bases, with 17 bases between them. The CDR3 DNA reads TGTGCCAGCAGTCAAACAAGGGGCGCAATCTACGAGCAGTACTTC. It yields the protein CASSQTRGAIYEQYF.

This clonotype showed up many times. The chain carries TRBV6-1 and TRBJ2-4, with 7 bases that match TRBD1. CDR1 is MNHNS and CDR2 is SASEGT in the germline V gene. The CDR3 spans 22 residues. The V and J ends lost 3 bases and 0 bases, in that order; junction bases with no gene match: 23. The CDR3 region is CASSDPLYGDSARPLAKNIQYF. The CDR3 nucleotides read TGTGCCAGCAGTGATCCCCTTTATGGGGACAGTGCCCGACCGTTAGCCAAAAACATTCAGTACTTC.

The rearrangement uses TRBV12-3 or TRBV12-4 and TRBJ2-7, with 10 bases aligning to TRBD2. The CDR3 is 16 amino acids. The V segment lost 3 bases and the J segment 6 bases; nucleotides outside the gene matches: 11. CDR3 amino acids: CASSFSGTSGTGEQYF. The DNA for the CDR3 is TGTGCCAGCAGTTTTTCAGGCACTAGCGGGACGGGCGAGCAGTACTTC.

This clonotype was counted between two and nine times. A read error may be the cause here, since a much bigger clone is one base away. The V and J genes are TRBV30 and TRBJ2-7; TRBD2 aligns across 8 bases. The length of the CDR3 is 18 residues. Per the germline V gene, CDR1 is GTSNPN and CDR2 is SVGIG (reference sequence). V lost 2 bases, J lost 3 bases, and 18 bases stayed unmatched. The CDR3 nucleotides are TGTGCCTGGAGTTATGAGTTAGCGGGGACCGACAGAAACTACGAGCAGTACTTC. Its protein is CAWSYELAGTDRNYEQYF.

This rearrangement joins TRBV6-2 or TRBV6-3 to TRBJ1-2; D call uncertain. V was pared by 5 bases and J by 9 bases, with 16 bases between. The CDR3 contains 13 residues. CDR1 is MNHEY, CDR2 SVGEGT, per germline. For the CDR3, the DNA is TGTGCCAGCAGTCCAAAGCGCCTCTTAAGCTACACCTTC. Translation gives CASSPKRLLSYTF.

This clonotype was seen a few times. V usage is TRBV4-1 and J usage is TRBJ1-5; TRBD1 is a possible D gene (6 bases). The germline V and J ends were trimmed by 4 bases and 3 bases, with 19 bases remaining between them. Germline values: CDR1 MGHRA, CDR2 YSYEKL. The CDR3 covers 17 residues. The CDR3 spells CASSPSQKGGSNQPQHF. CDR3 DNA sequence: TGCGCCAGCAGCCCAAGTCAAAAGGGGGGGTCCAATCAGCCCCAGCATTTT.

This clonotype was detected ten times or more. The CDR3 spells CSAPETPANYGYTF. The CDR3, as DNA: TGCAGTGCTCCCGAGACGCCGGCTAACTATGGCTACACCTTC. The gene calls are TRBV20-1 and TRBJ1-2; D not resolved. The length of the CDR3 is 14 residues. V was cut by 5 bases and J by 0 bases, with 13 bases left in between. Germline assignment: CDR1 DFQATT and CDR2 SNEGSKA (reference sequence).

This chain links TRBV28 with TRBJ1-6; 7 bases are a match to TRBD1. Losses at the gene ends were 2 bases for V and 9 bases for J; bases not matched to a gene: 10. The germline CDR1 and CDR2 sequences are MDHEN and SYDVKM. The CDR3 extends over 16 amino acids. The CDR3 sequence: CASSLIPGQFGSPLHF. The CDR3 DNA reads as TGTGCCAGCAGTTTAATCCCGGGACAGTTCGGTTCACCCCTCCACTTT.

In its sample, this clonotype was seen many times. The chain has TRBV19 and TRBJ1-5; TRBD1 might be the D (5 bases). Looked up from germline, CDR1 is LNHDA and CDR2 is SQIVND (reference sequence). The CDR3 length is 15 residues. Trimming removed 3 bases from V and 5 bases from J, with 14 bases in between. This CDR3 reads CASSIYRSFDQPQHF. The CDR3 DNA sequence: TGTGCCAGTAGTATCTACAGGTCGTTTGATCAGCCCCAGCATTTT.

This clonotype has ten or more counts. The chain joins TRBV30 to TRBJ1-3, with TRBD1 as a possible D gene (5 bases). The V gene's germline CDR1 is GTSNPN and CDR2 SVGIG (reference sequence). CDR3 length equals 15 residues. V lost 7 bases, J lost 0 bases, and 16 bases lay in between. CDR3 sequence: CAYTGDRSSGNTIYF. The CDR3 coding sequence is TGTGCCTACACTGGGGACCGGAGCTCTGGAAACACCATATATTTT.

V is TRBV12-3 or TRBV12-4 and J is TRBJ1-5; D is possibly TRBD1 (5 bases). The CDR3 runs 14 residues. Trimming shortened V by 6 bases and J by 0 bases, and 9 bases separated the two germline ends. The CDR3 DNA reads TGTGCCAGCAGGAGGGACGTTAGCAATCAGCCCCAGCATTTT. This gives the protein CASRRDVSNQPQHF.

This clonotype was counted a few times. V and J are TRBV18 and TRBJ1-2; a weak D match, TRBD1 (5 bases). Germline CDR1 and CDR2: KGHSH and LQKENI. V was trimmed by 6 bases and J by 8 bases, leaving 19 bases between them. The CDR3 runs to 14 residues. The CDR3 is CASSQGRDAGGYTF. In DNA, the CDR3 is TGTGCCAGCTCCCAAGGAAGGGACGCAGGGGGCTACACCTTC.